This T cell receptor beta chain was obtained from a study of blood T cell repertoires in COVID-19. Overall study context: PBMCs, B-cell-depleted T cells, or T cells provided the cDNA or gDNA that made up the material.

Germline CDR1 and CDR2: SGHVS and FQNEAQ. After removal of 1 base from V and 0 bases from J, the junction contained 12 bases not matched to a gene. The CDR3 covers 19 residues. TCRdb keeps only in-frame clones here, not all; method: immunoSEQ multiplex PCR. The sample lists around 350,000 clones; around 86% were seen once. The sample was peripheral blood. The chain carries TRBV7-8 and TRBJ1-5; 7 nucleotides line up with TRBD1. This receptor was taken from a human donor in a cohort sampled during active COVID-19. The CDR3 region is CASSLGGGQADYSNQPQHF. The DNA for the CDR3 is TGTGCCAGCAGCTTAGGGGGCGGACAGGCTGATTATAGCAATCAGCCCCAGCATTTT.